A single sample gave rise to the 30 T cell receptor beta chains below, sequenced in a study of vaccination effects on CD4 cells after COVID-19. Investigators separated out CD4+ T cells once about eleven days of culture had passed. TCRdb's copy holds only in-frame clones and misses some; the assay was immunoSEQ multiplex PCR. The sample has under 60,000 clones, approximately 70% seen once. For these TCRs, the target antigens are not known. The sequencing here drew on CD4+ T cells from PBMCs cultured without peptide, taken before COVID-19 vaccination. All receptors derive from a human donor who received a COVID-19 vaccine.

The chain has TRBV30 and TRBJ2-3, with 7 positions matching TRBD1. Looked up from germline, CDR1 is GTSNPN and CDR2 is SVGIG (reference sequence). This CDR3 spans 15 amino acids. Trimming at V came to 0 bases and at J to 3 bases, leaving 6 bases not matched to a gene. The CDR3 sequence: CAWSVGLQGTDTQYF. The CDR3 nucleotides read TGTGCCTGGAGTGTGGGCTTACAGGGGACAGATACGCAGTATTTT.

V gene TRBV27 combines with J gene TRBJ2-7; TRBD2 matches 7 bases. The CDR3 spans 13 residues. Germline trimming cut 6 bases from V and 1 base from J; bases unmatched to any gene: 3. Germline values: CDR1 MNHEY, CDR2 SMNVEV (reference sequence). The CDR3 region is CASRASGSYEQYF. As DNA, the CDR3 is TGTGCCAGCAGAGCTAGCGGTTCCTACGAGCAGTACTTC.

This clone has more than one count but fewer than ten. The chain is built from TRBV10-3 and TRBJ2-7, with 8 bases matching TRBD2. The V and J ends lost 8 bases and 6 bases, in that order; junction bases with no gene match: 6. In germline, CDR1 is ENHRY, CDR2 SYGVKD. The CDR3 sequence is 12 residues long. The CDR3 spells CAIGREGTEQYF. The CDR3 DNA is TGTGCCATCGGCCGGGAGGGCACCGAGCAGTACTTC.

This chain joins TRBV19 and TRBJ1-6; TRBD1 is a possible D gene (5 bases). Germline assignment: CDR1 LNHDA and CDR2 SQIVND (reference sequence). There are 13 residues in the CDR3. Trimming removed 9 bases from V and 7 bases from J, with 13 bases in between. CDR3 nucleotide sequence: TGTGCCAGCTGCGACAGCTTCAATTCACCCCTCCACTTT. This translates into CASCDSFNSPLHF.

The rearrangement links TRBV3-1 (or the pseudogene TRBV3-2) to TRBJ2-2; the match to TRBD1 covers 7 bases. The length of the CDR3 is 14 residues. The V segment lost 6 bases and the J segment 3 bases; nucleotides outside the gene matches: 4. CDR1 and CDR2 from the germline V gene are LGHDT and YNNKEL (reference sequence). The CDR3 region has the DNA TGTGCCAGCAGGTATACAGGGGACACCGGGGAGCTGTTTTTT. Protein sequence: CASRYTGDTGELFF.

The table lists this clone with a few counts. The CDR3 nucleotides read TGTGCCACCAGTGGAACAGGGAGGCCTGCTGGAAACACCATATATTTT. As protein: CATSGTGRPAGNTIYF. This chain connects TRBV24-1 to TRBJ1-3, with a possible D match to TRBD1 (6 bases). The germline V gene encodes CDR1 KGHDR and CDR2 SFDVKD. V was cut by 5 bases and J by 2 bases, with 15 bases left in between. This CDR3 spans 16 amino acids.

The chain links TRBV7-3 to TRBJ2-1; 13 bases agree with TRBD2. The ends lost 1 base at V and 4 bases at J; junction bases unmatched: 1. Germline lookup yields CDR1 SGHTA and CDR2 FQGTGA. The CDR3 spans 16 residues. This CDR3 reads CASSLRLAGGYNEQFF. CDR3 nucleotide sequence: TGTGCCAGCAGCTTAAGACTAGCGGGGGGTTACAATGAGCAGTTCTTC.

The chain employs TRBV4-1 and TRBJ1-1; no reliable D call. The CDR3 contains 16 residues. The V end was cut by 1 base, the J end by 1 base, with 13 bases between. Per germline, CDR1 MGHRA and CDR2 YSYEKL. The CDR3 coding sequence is TGCGCCAGCAGCCAAGGGTCCCCATTGAGGAACACTGAAGCTTTCTTT. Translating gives CASSQGSPLRNTEAFF.

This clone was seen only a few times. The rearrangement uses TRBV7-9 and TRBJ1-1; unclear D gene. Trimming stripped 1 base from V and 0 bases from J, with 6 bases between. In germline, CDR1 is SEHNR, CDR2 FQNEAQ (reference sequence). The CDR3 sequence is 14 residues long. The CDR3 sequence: CASSLGQVNTEAFF. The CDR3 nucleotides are TGTGCCAGCAGCTTAGGCCAGGTGAACACTGAAGCTTTCTTT.

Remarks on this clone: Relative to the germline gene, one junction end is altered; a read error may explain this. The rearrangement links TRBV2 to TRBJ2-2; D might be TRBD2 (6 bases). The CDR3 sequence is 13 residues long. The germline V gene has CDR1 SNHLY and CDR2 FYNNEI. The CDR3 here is CVSRRDGAGELFF. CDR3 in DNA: TGTGTCAGCCGGAGGGATGGCGCCGGGGAGCTGTTTTTT.

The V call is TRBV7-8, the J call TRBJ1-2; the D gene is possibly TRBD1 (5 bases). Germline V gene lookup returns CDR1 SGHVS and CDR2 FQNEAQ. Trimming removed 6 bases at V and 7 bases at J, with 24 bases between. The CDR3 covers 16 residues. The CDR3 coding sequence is TGTGCCAGCAGAAAGATAGGGGTGGGGAGGCTTAGTGGCTACACCTTC. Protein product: CASRKIGVGRLSGYTF. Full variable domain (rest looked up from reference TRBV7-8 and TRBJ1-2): GAGVSQSPRYKVAKRGQDVALRCDPISGHVSLFWYQQALGQGPEFLTYFQNEAQLDKSGLPSDRFFAERPEGSVSTLKIQRTQQEDSAVYLCASRKIGVGRLSGYTFGSGTRLTVV.

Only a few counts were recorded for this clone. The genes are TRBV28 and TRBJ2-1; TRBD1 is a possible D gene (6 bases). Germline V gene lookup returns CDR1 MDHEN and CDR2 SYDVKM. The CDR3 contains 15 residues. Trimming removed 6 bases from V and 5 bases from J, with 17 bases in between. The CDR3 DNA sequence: TGTGCCAGCAGCCCAATGGGACATAGGGACAATGAGCAGTTCTTC. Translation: CASSPMGHRDNEQFF.

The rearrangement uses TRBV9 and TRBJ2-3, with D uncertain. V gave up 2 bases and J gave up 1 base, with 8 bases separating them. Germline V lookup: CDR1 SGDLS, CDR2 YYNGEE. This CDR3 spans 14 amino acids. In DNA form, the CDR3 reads TGTGCCAGCAGCGTCCACGCAGGCACAGATACGCAGTATTTT. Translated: CASSVHAGTDTQYF.

The CDR3 sequence: CASSLGAGVVGYTF. The CDR3 coding sequence is TGCGCCAGCAGCTTGGGGGCCGGGGTGGTAGGCTACACCTTC. The chain has TRBV5-1 and TRBJ1-2; the D is unclear. CDR1 and CDR2 (germline): SGHRS, YFSETQ. CDR3 length equals 14 residues. Trimming stripped 0 bases from V and 8 bases from J, with 14 bases between.

CDR3 DNA sequence: TGTGCCAGTAGTATCCTCTCGAGGCAGACTGAAGCTTTCTTT. Translation gives CASSILSRQTEAFF. The chain recombines TRBV19 with TRBJ1-1, with D uncertain. Germline V lookup: CDR1 LNHDA, CDR2 SQIVND (reference sequence). Trimming left V 3 bases short and J 5 bases short, with 13 bases between. The CDR3 consists of 14 residues.

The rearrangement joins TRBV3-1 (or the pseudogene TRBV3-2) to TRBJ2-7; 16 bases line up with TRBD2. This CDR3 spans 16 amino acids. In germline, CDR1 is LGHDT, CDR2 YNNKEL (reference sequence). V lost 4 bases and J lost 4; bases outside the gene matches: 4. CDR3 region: CASSPGLAGGPYEQYF. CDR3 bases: TGTGCCAGCAGCCCGGGACTAGCGGGAGGGCCGTACGAGCAGTACTTC.

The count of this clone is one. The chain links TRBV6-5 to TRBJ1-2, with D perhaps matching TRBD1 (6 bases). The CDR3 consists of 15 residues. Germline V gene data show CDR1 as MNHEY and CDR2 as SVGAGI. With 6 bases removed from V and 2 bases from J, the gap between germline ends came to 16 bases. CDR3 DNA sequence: TGTGCCAGCAGAAACCCGGGACACGTAAACTATGGCTACACCTTC. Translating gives CASRNPGHVNYGYTF.

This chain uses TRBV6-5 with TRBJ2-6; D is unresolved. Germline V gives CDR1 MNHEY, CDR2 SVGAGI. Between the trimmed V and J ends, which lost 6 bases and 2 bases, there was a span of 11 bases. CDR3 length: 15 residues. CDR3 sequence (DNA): TGTGCCAGCAGCCCAACACCCACTGGGGCCAACGTCCTGACTTTC. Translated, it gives CASSPTPTGANVLTF.

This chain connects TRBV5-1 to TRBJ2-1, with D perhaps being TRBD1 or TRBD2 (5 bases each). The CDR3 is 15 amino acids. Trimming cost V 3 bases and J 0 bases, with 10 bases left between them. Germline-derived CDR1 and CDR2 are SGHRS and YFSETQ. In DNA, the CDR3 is TGCGCCAGCAGCTCCGGGACCGGCTCCTACAATGAGCAGTTCTTC. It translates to CASSSGTGSYNEQFF.

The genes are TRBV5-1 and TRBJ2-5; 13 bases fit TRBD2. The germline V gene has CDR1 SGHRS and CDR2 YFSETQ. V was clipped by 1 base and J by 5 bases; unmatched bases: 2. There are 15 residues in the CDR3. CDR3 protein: CASSLSLAGGETQYF. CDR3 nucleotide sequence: TGCGCCAGCAGCTTGTCACTAGCGGGAGGGGAGACCCAGTACTTC.

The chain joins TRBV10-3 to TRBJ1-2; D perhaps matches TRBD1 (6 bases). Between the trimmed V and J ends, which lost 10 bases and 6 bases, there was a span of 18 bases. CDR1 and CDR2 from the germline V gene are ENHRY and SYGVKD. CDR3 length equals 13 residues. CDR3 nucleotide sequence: TGTGCCAGCTGGGACACAGGGCGGAATGGCTACACCTTC. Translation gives CASWDTGRNGYTF.

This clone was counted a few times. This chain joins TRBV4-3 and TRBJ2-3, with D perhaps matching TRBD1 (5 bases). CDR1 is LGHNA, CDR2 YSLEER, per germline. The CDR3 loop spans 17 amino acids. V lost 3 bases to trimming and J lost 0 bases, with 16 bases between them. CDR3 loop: CASSHTTASLSTDTQYF. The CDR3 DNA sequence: TGCGCCAGCAGCCACACGACAGCCTCTCTTAGCACAGATACGCAGTATTTT.

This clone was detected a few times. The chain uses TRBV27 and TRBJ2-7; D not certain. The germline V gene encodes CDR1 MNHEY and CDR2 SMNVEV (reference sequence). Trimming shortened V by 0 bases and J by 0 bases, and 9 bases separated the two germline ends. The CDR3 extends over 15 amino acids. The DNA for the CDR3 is TGTGCCAGCAGTTTATCCGTAGATCCCTCCTACGAGCAGTACTTC. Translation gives CASSLSVDPSYEQYF.

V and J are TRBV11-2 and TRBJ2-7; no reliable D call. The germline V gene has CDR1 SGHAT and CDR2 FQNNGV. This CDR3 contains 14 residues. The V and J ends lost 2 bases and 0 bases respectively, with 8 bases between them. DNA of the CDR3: TGTGCCAGCAGCTTAAACCAGGCCTCCTACGAGCAGTACTTC. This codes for CASSLNQASYEQYF.

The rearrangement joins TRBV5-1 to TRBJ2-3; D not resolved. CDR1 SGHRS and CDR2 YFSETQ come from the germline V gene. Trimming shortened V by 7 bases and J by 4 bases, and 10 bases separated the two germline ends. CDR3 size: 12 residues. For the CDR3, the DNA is TGCGCCAGCCGTTTAGAGGCAGATACGCAGTATTTT. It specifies CASRLEADTQYF.

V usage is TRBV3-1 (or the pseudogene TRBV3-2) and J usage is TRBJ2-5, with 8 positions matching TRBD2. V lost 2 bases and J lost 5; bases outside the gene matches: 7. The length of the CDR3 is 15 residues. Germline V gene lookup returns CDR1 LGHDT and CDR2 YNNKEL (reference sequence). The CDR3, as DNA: TGTGCCAGCAGCCAAATGAGCGGGAGTGGGGAGACCCAGTACTTC. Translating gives CASSQMSGSGETQYF.

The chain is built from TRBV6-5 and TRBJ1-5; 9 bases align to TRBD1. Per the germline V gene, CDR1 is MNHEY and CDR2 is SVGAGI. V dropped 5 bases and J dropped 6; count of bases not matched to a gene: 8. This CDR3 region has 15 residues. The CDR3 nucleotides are TGTGCCAGCAGTACTACAGGGGGCGCGGGTCAGCCCCAGCATTTT. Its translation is CASSTTGGAGQPQHF.

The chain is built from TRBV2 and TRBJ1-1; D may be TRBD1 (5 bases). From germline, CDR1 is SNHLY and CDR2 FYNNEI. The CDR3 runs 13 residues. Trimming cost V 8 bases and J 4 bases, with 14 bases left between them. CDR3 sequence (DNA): TGTGCCAGCGCTAAGGATAGGGGCACTGAAGCTTTCTTT. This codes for CASAKDRGTEAFF.

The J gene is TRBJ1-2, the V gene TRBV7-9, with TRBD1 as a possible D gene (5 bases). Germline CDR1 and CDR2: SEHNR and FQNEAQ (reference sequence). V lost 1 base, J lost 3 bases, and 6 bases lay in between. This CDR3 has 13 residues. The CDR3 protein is CASSLGGDYGYTF. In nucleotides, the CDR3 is TGTGCCAGCAGCTTAGGGGGGGACTATGGCTACACCTTC.

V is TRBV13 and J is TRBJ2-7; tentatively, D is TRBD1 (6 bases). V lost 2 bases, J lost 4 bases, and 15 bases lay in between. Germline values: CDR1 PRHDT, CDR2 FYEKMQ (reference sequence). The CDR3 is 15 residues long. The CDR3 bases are TGTGCCAGCAGCTTAAGGAGTGGGGGCCGATACGAGCAGTACTTC. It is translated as CASSLRSGGRYEQYF.